This TCR beta chain was observed in a study of PD-1 blockade in classical Hodgkin lymphoma. TCRdb's table, derived via immunoSEQ multiplex PCR, lists solely in-frame clones and lacks some. The repertoire holds about 13,000 clones, with roughly 77% as singletons. Trimming took 1 base from V and 0 from J; bases not matched to a gene: 3. This CDR3 is 15 amino acids long. Germline CDR1 is SGHVS and CDR2 is FNYEAQ. Each patient relapsed following autologous stem cell transplantation, and prior brentuximab vedotin exposure differed. Sequencing was performed on peripheral blood mononuclear cells (PBMCs), taken at baseline. This sequence joins TRBV7-6 and TRBJ2-7; 7 bases align to TRBD1. The TCR was taken from a human donor with classical Hodgkin lymphoma. CDR3 protein: CASSLVQGISYEQYF. The CDR3, as DNA: TGTGCCAGCAGCTTAGTACAGGGGATCTCCTACGAGCAGTACTTC.